This TCR beta chain was recovered during a study of siplizumab effects on memory and regulatory T cells. This clone appeared a single time. What it binds is unknown. General study findings and limits: An assignable naive or memory phenotype was lacking in roughly 80-96% of proliferating CD4+ or CD8+ clones. Sequences that were alloreactive and traceable to unstimulated CD4+ memory cells were significantly reduced by siplizumab.

This CDR3 comprises 18 residues. V trimming: 5 bases; J trimming: 6 bases; junction bases outside the gene matches: 16. Per germline, CDR1 SGHAT and CDR2 FQNNGV. TCRdb's copy holds only in-frame clones and misses some; the assay was immunoSEQ multiplex PCR. The table records around 95,000 clones, 94% of them present only once. The sequencing input was non-Treg CD4+ T cells sorted from blood. The V and J genes are TRBV11-2 and TRBJ2-2; 9 bases fit TRBD1. This receptor was obtained from a human donor in good health. CDR3 nucleotides: TGTGCCAGCAGCCCGAGCCGGGACAGGGCGATATTTGCCGGGGAGCTGTTTTTT. This translates into CASSPSRDRAIFAGELFF.